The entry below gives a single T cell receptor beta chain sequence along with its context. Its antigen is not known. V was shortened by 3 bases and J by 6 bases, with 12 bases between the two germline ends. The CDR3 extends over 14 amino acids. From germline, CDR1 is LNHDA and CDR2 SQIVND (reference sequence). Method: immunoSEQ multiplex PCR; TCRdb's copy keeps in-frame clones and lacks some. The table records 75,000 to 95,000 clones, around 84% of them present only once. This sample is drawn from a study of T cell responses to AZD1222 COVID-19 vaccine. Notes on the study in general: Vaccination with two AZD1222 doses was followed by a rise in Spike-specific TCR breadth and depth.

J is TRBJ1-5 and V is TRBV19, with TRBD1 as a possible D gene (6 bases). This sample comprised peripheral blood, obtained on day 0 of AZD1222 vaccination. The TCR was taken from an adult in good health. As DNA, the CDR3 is TGTGCCAGTAGTATTCACACAGGGAGTCAGCCCCAGCATTTT. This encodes CASSIHTGSQPQHF.